The 23 T cell receptor beta chains below all came from one sample that was sequenced in a study of blood T cells in healthy people across ages. With a J-beta primer mix and a sample-barcoded 5' primer, a second PCR ran roughly 6 to 12 cycles. TCRdb re-called the 5' RACE reads through MiXCR, storing one row per CDR3 protein. Altogether about 700,000 distinct CDR3 sequences are present, roughly 30% being singletons, with the ten largest covering 15%. Sequenced sample: blood. These receptors all come from a woman of 80 years or more in good health.

This clonotype was picked up a small number of times. This clone may be a read error of a much larger clone one base away. The CDR3 sequence: CASSQLRGEQFF. CDR3 DNA: TGTGCCAGCAGCCAACTAAGGGGTGAGCAGTTCTTC. The rearrangement links TRBV3-1 to TRBJ2-1; D is perhaps TRBD1 (5 bases). Per the germline V gene, CDR1 is LGHDT and CDR2 is YNNKEL (reference sequence). Trimming cost V 2 bases and J 9 bases, with 8 bases left between them. The CDR3 spans 12 residues.

V gene TRBV28 combines with J gene TRBJ2-7, with 8 bases matching TRBD2. This CDR3 has 15 amino acids. V shed 4 bases and J 1 base; nucleotides not matched to a gene: 6. Germline-derived CDR1 and CDR2 are MDHEN and SYDVKM. The CDR3 coding sequence is TGTGCCAGCAGTTCCCACGCTAGCGGGTCCTACGAGCAGTACTTC. It encodes CASSSHASGSYEQYF.

Only a few counts were recorded for this clonotype. This chain links TRBV6-2 or TRBV6-3 with TRBJ2-2; D gene ambiguous. The CDR3 covers 16 residues. The germline V gene has CDR1 MNHEY and CDR2 SVGEGT. Trimming took off 7 bases at V and 7 bases at J, with 22 bases between the two ends. The CDR3 spells CASISTASPGLGELFF. CDR3 sequence (DNA): TGTGCCAGCATTTCGACGGCTTCACCTGGGCTCGGGGAGCTGTTTTTT.

CDR3 amino acids: CASSPAGSGVGETSTDTQYF. In nucleotides, the CDR3 is TGCGCCAGCAGCCCGGCTGGTAGCGGGGTGGGGGAAACTAGCACAGATACGCAGTATTTT. V gene TRBV5-1 combines with J gene TRBJ2-3; the match to TRBD2 covers 8 bases. CDR1 is SGHRS and CDR2 is YFSETQ in the germline V gene. Trimming cost V 4 bases and J 0 bases; bases outside gene matches: 19. The CDR3 is 20 residues long. The whole variable domain, filled in from reference TRBV5-1 and TRBJ2-3, reads KAGVTQTPRYLIKTRGQQVTLSCSPISGHRSVSWYQQTPGQGLQFLFEYFSETQRNKGNFPGRFSGRQFSNSRSEMNVSTLELGDSALYLCASSPAGSGVGETSTDTQYFGPGTRLTVL.

This clonotype was observed at least ten times. The V and J genes are TRBV19 and TRBJ2-7; D assignment may be TRBD1 or TRBD2 (6 bases each). Per germline, CDR1 LNHDA and CDR2 SQIVND (reference sequence). The CDR3 loop spans 14 amino acids. V lost 9 bases and J lost 6, with 21 bases in between. This CDR3 reads CASQASWGAAEQYF. The CDR3 DNA sequence: TGTGCCAGCCAGGCGAGTTGGGGGGCGGCCGAGCAGTACTTC.

The chain links TRBV6-1 to TRBJ1-5; 8 bases align to TRBD1. Germline assignment: CDR1 MNHNS and CDR2 SASEGT. CDR3 length: 17 residues. V shed 1 base and J 0 bases; nucleotides not matched to a gene: 5. The CDR3 is CASSEGPGTGSNQPQHF. In nucleotides, the CDR3 is TGTGCCAGCAGTGAAGGCCCGGGGACAGGTAGCAATCAGCCCCAGCATTTT.

This chain links TRBV5-1 with TRBJ2-3, with D possibly being TRBD2 (5 bases). The V gene's germline CDR1 is SGHRS and CDR2 YFSETQ. There are 14 residues in the CDR3. Trimming took 1 base from V and 3 from J, leaving 9 bases between them. The CDR3 DNA reads TGCGCCAGCAGCTTGATTAGCGAGACAGATACGCAGTATTTT. Translating it yields CASSLISETDTQYF.

This clonotype was observed at least ten times. The chain carries TRBV6-1 and TRBJ2-3; the D is unclear. The CDR3 contains 16 residues. Germline-derived CDR1 and CDR2 are MNHNS and SASEGT. V lost 3 bases and J 0 bases, leaving 13 bases between the germline ends. The CDR3 spells CASSDYSLPSTDTQYF. The CDR3 DNA is TGTGCCAGCAGTGACTACAGCCTCCCTAGCACAGATACGCAGTATTTT.

A few counts support this clonotype. The V call is TRBV10-3, the J call TRBJ1-5, with D unclear. The CDR3 runs 15 residues. The germline V gene encodes CDR1 ENHRY and CDR2 SYGVKD. Trimming pared 0 bases from V and 7 bases from J, leaving 13 bases between. The CDR3 loop reads CAISESTDLGQPQHF. The CDR3 DNA reads as TGTGCCATCAGTGAGTCGACGGATTTAGGCCAGCCCCAGCATTTT.

The V and J genes are TRBV27 and TRBJ2-5; TRBD2 is a possible D gene (7 bases). This CDR3 is 17 amino acids long. Germline-derived CDR1 and CDR2 are MNHEY and SMNVEV (reference sequence). Trimming took off 1 base at V and 11 bases at J, with 26 bases between the two ends. The CDR3 loop reads CASSLYGLGGGDNEQYF. The DNA of the CDR3 is TGTGCCAGCAGTTTATATGGACTAGGGGGGGGAGACAATGAGCAGTACTTC.

A single count supports this clonotype. The rearrangement uses TRBV12-3 or TRBV12-4 and TRBJ1-2; 8 positions match TRBD1. V was clipped by 5 bases and J by 7 bases; unmatched bases: 12. The CDR3 length is 15 residues. CDR3 DNA sequence: TGTGCCAGCAGTCCCTGGACAGGGAAGGACGGTGGCTACACCTTC. This codes for CASSPWTGKDGGYTF.

The gene calls are TRBV7-9 and TRBJ2-5; TRBD2 might be the D (5 bases). The J call may be wrong; the DNA end is better matched by TRBJ2-7. CDR1 is SEHNR and CDR2 is FQNEAQ in the germline V gene (reference sequence). CDR3 size: 15 residues. The CDR3 coding sequence is TGTGCCAGCACCTACCTCTTAGTTGGAGGCTACGAGCAGTACTTC. Encoded protein: CASTYLLVGGYEQYF.

This clonotype was seen ten or more times. V gene TRBV10-3 combines with J gene TRBJ1-1; no firm D call. V was clipped by 5 bases and J by 0 bases, with 13 bases between them. This CDR3 comprises 15 residues. Looked up from germline, CDR1 is ENHRY and CDR2 is SYGVKD. This CDR3 is CAISNTHTMNTEAFF. CDR3 DNA sequence: TGTGCCATCAGTAACACACACACAATGAACACTGAAGCTTTCTTT.

The sample holds a few counts of this clonotype. This chain links TRBV6-5 with TRBJ2-5, with D perhaps TRBD1 (7 bases). Germline CDR1 and CDR2: MNHEY and SVGAGI. The CDR3 loop spans 18 amino acids. Between the trimmed V and J ends, which lost 4 bases and 3 bases, there was a span of 24 bases. CDR3 residues: CASSLYRGGSDEEETQYF. As DNA, the CDR3 is TGTGCCAGCAGTTTGTACAGGGGAGGTTCCGACGAGGAAGAGACCCAGTACTTC.

This clonotype was observed at least ten times. This chain joins TRBV5-1 and TRBJ1-6; weak D call: TRBD1 (5 bases). Germline V CDR1 and CDR2: SGHRS, YFSETQ. The CDR3 consists of 15 residues. The V and J ends lost 5 bases and 7 bases respectively, with 16 bases between them. CDR3 protein: CASRVGAVSNSPLHF. The CDR3 region has the DNA TGCGCCAGCAGGGTCGGGGCAGTTTCAAATTCACCCCTCCACTTT.

In its sample, this clonotype was seen many times. The CDR3 region has the DNA TGTGCCAGCAGCTTGAGTACGGTGAACACTGAAGCTTTCTTT. Its protein is CASSLSTVNTEAFF. The chain carries TRBV7-8 and TRBJ1-1; no clear D. Deletions cut 3 bases from V and 0 bases from J, with 8 bases between. The CDR3 runs to 14 residues. From germline, CDR1 is SGHVS and CDR2 FQNEAQ.

This clonotype was recorded at least ten times. The chain employs TRBV7-6 and TRBJ2-3; D gene uncertain. CDR1 and CDR2 from the germline V gene are SGHVS and FNYEAQ. The CDR3 contains 14 residues. Trimming stripped 0 bases from V and 3 bases from J, with 7 bases between. The chain's CDR3 is CASSLAERTDTQYF. For the CDR3, the DNA is TGTGCCAGCAGCTTAGCGGAGAGGACAGATACGCAGTATTTT.

This clonotype has just a few counts. CDR3 sequence: CASSPNFRDRGSDTEAFF. For the CDR3, the DNA is TGTGCCAGCAGTCCAAATTTTCGGGACAGGGGGTCGGACACTGAAGCTTTCTTT. The chain has TRBV6-1 and TRBJ1-1; 11 bases map to TRBD1. With 5 bases clipped from V and 3 bases from J, the junction kept 14 bases outside the gene matches. The CDR3 totals 18 residues. Per the germline V gene, CDR1 is MNHNS and CDR2 is SASEGT.

This clonotype was counted ten times or more. V is TRBV20-1 and J is TRBJ2-3, with 7 bases fitting TRBD1. This CDR3 comprises 13 residues. From germline, CDR1 is DFQATT and CDR2 SNEGSKA (reference sequence). V lost 2 bases to trimming and J lost 3 bases; unmatched junction nucleotides: 2. The CDR3 DNA is TGCAGTGCTAGAACAGGGGTGACAGATACGCAGTATTTT. Translated, it gives CSARTGVTDTQYF.

This clonotype showed up many times. This sequence joins TRBV7-2 and TRBJ2-3; weak D call: TRBD2 (6 bases). V lost 6 bases and J lost 2, with 21 bases in between. The CDR3 totals 17 residues. The germline CDR1 and CDR2 sequences are SGHTA and FQGNSA. The CDR3, as DNA: TGTGCCAGCAGTCATGGGGCGGGGACCGTGACCACAGATACGCAGTATTTT. It yields the protein CASSHGAGTVTTDTQYF.

The chain couples TRBV12-3 or TRBV12-4 to TRBJ1-2, with 7 bases identical to TRBD1. The CDR3 sequence is 14 residues long. V was pared by 5 bases and J by 5 bases, with 8 bases of the junction left unmatched. The CDR3 reads CASSPTGKVYGYTF. The CDR3, as DNA: TGTGCCAGCAGTCCGACAGGGAAGGTGTATGGCTACACCTTC.

This sequence joins TRBV7-2 and TRBJ2-1, with 8 bases that match TRBD2. The CDR3 has 15 amino acids. V trimming: 2 bases; J trimming: 8 bases; junction bases outside the gene matches: 8. Germline V gene data show CDR1 as SGHTA and CDR2 as FQGNSA. CDR3 DNA: TGTGCCAGCAGCTTAAAGAACGGGGGGGCACATGAGCAGTTCTTC. Encoded protein: CASSLKNGGAHEQFF.

In this sample, this clonotype turned up many times. This chain uses TRBV18 with TRBJ2-5; D could derive from TRBD1 or TRBD2 (5 bases each). The CDR3 is made up of 14 amino acids. The ends were cut back, 2 bases at V and 9 bases at J, with 16 bases in the middle. Germline assignment: CDR1 KGHSH and CDR2 LQKENI. The CDR3 nucleotides are TGTGCCAGCTCACCAAGGGCAGTCCTGGGGGCCCAGTACTTC. Its translation is CASSPRAVLGAQYF. Full variable domain (remainder filled in from reference TRBV18 and TRBJ2-5): NAGVMQNPRHLVRRRGQEARLRCSPMKGHSHVYWYRQLPEEGLKFMVYLQKENIIDESGMPKERFSAEFPKEGPSILRIQQVVRGDSAAYFCASSPRAVLGAQYFGPGTRLLVL.